The TCR beta chain under discussion was sequenced for a study of regulatory T cells in long-lasting Graves disease. Findings and limits, study-wide: There was favoring of TRBV28, TRBJ1-2 and TRBJ2-5 in persistent disease. Sample size was small, which may have lowered accuracy.

Arm-PCR of CDR3 regions with iRepertoire HTBI primers generated TCR beta libraries. TCRdb passed the multiplex PCR reads through MiXCR, listing each CDR3 protein once. The sample lists about 540,000 distinct CDR3 sequences, roughly 13% occurring once. Per the germline V gene, CDR1 is SGHAT and CDR2 is FQNNGV. V was clipped by 5 bases and J by 1 base; unmatched bases: 7. This CDR3 contains 16 residues. This clonotype was picked up many times. No antigen is known for it. Time point in this sample: newly diagnosed GD, antithyroid drugs for less than 3 months. PBMC-extracted RNA yielded the TCR library. The same sample was also used in a study of T cells in Graves' hyperthyroidism and ophthalmopathy. Per that study: The hyperthyroidism patients had all been newly diagnosed, and their disease duration was under 2 months. Their ages ranged from 18 to 65 years.

The material was peripheral blood mononuclear cells (PBMCs), obtained at new diagnosis, from a patient treated with antithyroid drugs. This clonotype was sampled from a man younger than 45 with Graves disease. The chain uses TRBV11-2 and TRBJ2-7; 11 bases are shared with TRBD2. CDR3 in amino acids: CASSAGLAVPSYEQYF. The CDR3 DNA follows: TGTGCCAGCAGCGCGGGACTAGCGGTCCCTTCCTACGAGCAGTACTTC.